These 13 T cell receptor beta chains were sequenced from one sample in a study of blood T cell repertoires in COVID-19. Profiled with immunoSEQ multiplex PCR; TCRdb holds only in-frame clones, not every one. Of roughly 190,000 clones listed, approximately 90% are singletons. The sample taken for sequencing was peripheral blood. These receptors all come from a man aged 35-49 years with active or convalescent COVID-19.

This clone was recorded a few times. This chain joins TRBV19 and TRBJ1-2; D is possibly TRBD1 (6 bases). Trimming pared 5 bases from V and 1 base from J, leaving 8 bases between. In germline, CDR1 is LNHDA, CDR2 SQIVND (reference sequence). This CDR3 has 13 residues. Here the CDR3 DNA reads TGTGCCAGTAGTGGCAGGGGTAACTATGGCTACACCTTC. It translates to CASSGRGNYGYTF.

V and J are TRBV7-9 and TRBJ2-7; 9 bases fit TRBD1. CDR1 SEHNR and CDR2 FQNEAQ come from the germline V gene (reference sequence). The CDR3 is made up of 14 amino acids. Trimming removed 5 bases from V and 2 bases from J; junction bases left unmatched: 4. CDR3 loop: CASSRTGVTYEQYF. The CDR3 DNA sequence: TGTGCCAGCAGCAGGACAGGGGTCACCTACGAGCAGTACTTC.

The V and J genes are TRBV29-1 and TRBJ2-1; D possibly corresponds to TRBD2 (7 bases). The ends were cut back, 5 bases at V and 5 bases at J, with 16 bases in the middle. CDR3 length: 14 residues. From germline, CDR1 is SQVTM and CDR2 ANQGSEA. CDR3 sequence reads: CSVSRGASNNEQFF. The CDR3 nucleotides read TGCAGCGTTTCTCGGGGGGCGAGCAACAATGAGCAGTTCTTC.

A word on this clone: The same CDR3 can be traced to other DNA sequences in this sample. V usage is TRBV2 and J usage is TRBJ1-5, with 9 bases matching TRBD1. The CDR3 covers 16 residues. Per the germline V gene, CDR1 is SNHLY and CDR2 is FYNNEI. Losses at the gene ends were 6 bases for V and 0 bases for J; bases not matched to a gene: 6. CDR3 sequence: CASSGTGFYSNQPQHF. In DNA form, the CDR3 reads TGTGCCAGCAGCGGGACAGGGTTCTATAGCAATCAGCCCCAGCATTTT. The full variable domain, rest sourced from reference TRBV2 and TRBJ1-5, is EPEVTQTPSHQVTQMGQEVILRCVPISNHLYFYWYRQILGQKVEFLVSFYNNEISEKSEIFDDQFSVERPDGSNFTLKIRSTKLEDSAMYFCASSGTGFYSNQPQHFGDGTRLSIL.

The chain is built from TRBV30 and TRBJ2-7; TRBD2 is a possible D gene (5 bases). The germline V and J ends were trimmed by 0 bases and 5 bases, with 11 bases remaining between them. This CDR3 has 13 residues. Germline CDR1 and CDR2: GTSNPN and SVGIG (reference sequence). CDR3 region: CAWSVSSDDEQYF. The CDR3 bases are TGTGCCTGGAGTGTGAGTAGCGATGACGAGCAGTACTTC.

This clone was seen once. J is TRBJ2-5 and V is TRBV28; 9 nucleotides match TRBD1. The CDR3 length is 16 residues. J was trimmed by 5 bases and V by 6 bases; bases with no gene match: 13. Germline V lookup: CDR1 MDHEN, CDR2 SYDVKM. CDR3 sequence reads: CASSQIVTGGRETQYF. The CDR3 nucleotides are TGTGCCAGCAGCCAGATCGTAACAGGGGGCAGGGAGACCCAGTACTTC.

The V and J genes are TRBV10-3 and TRBJ2-1; 9 bases line up with TRBD1. Germline trimming cut 7 bases from V and 1 base from J; bases unmatched to any gene: 8. CDR1 ENHRY and CDR2 SYGVKD come from the germline V gene. The CDR3 contains 16 residues. In DNA form, the CDR3 reads TGTGCCATCAAGAGTAGGGGACAGGGATCCTACAATGAGCAGTTCTTC. As protein: CAIKSRGQGSYNEQFF.

This clone was observed once. The rearrangement uses TRBV12-3 or TRBV12-4 and TRBJ2-2; D is unresolved. V shed 6 bases and J shed 5 bases, with 10 bases lying between them. The CDR3 runs to 13 residues. The CDR3 reads CASSSQETGELFF. The DNA for the CDR3 is TGTGCCAGCAGCTCTCAGGAAACCGGGGAGCTGTTTTTT.

This chain connects TRBV14 to TRBJ2-6, with 8 bases fitting TRBD1. CDR3 size: 22 residues. Trimming removed 3 bases from V and 1 base from J; junction bases left unmatched: 20. CDR1 SGHDN and CDR2 FVKESK come from the germline V gene. The CDR3, as DNA: TGTGCCAGCAGCCATTTAGGTCAGGGGGCTGTGGTAGCGCATTCTGGGGCCAACGTCCTGACTTTC. Protein sequence: CASSHLGQGAVVAHSGANVLTF.

The genes are TRBV6-5 and TRBJ2-3; 9 bases match TRBD2. In germline, CDR1 is MNHEY, CDR2 SVGAGI. V was pared by 6 bases and J by 4 bases, with 8 bases of the junction left unmatched. The length of the CDR3 is 15 residues. In DNA form, the CDR3 reads TGTGCCAGCAGCATGGGCGGGGGGGCCGCAGATACGCAGTATTTT. It yields the protein CASSMGGGAADTQYF.

This clone appeared a single time. The chain uses TRBV28 and TRBJ2-4; 9 bases agree with TRBD1. The ends lost 3 bases at V and 3 bases at J; junction bases unmatched: 3. The CDR3 length is 15 residues. Germline CDR1 reads MDHEN; CDR2 reads SYDVKM. CDR3 coding DNA: TGTGCCAGCAGTTTGGCGGGACAGGGCAAAAACATTCAGTACTTC. It encodes CASSLAGQGKNIQYF. Using reference TRBV28 and TRBJ2-4 for the parts outside the CDR3, the full variable domain is DVKVTQSSRYLVKRTGEKVFLECVQDMDHENMFWYRQDPGLGLRLIYFSYDVKMKEKGDIPEGYSVSREKKERFSLILESASTNQTSMYLCASSLAGQGKNIQYFGAGTRLSVL.

This clone was seen just once. This CDR3 is CASSLGAGAEAFF. The CDR3 DNA reads as TGTGCCAGCAGCTTGGGAGCGGGAGCTGAAGCTTTCTTT. The V gene is TRBV5-6, the J gene TRBJ1-1; no reliable D call. The CDR3 extends over 13 amino acids. The V end lost 0 bases, the J end lost 6 bases, and 9 bases lay between the germline ends. Germline assignment: CDR1 SGHDT and CDR2 YYEEEE.

V is TRBV5-1 and J is TRBJ2-1; D perhaps matches TRBD2 (6 bases). Trimming stripped 1 base from V and 8 bases from J, with 7 bases between. The CDR3 has 12 residues. The germline gives CDR1 SGHRS, CDR2 YFSETQ. CDR3 region: CASSLRRDEQFF. The CDR3 nucleotides read TGCGCCAGCAGCTTGAGGAGGGATGAGCAGTTCTTC.